The 21 T cell receptor beta chains presented below share a single source sample, sequenced in a study of T cells in Graves' hyperthyroidism and ophthalmopathy. Amplification yielded TCR beta CDR3 regions, with RNA transcripts as the source. Using the HTBI primer set, a first-round RT-PCR was run on the TCR CDR3. TCRdb itself ran the multiplex PCR reads through MiXCR, one entry per CDR3 protein. The data show around 56,000 distinct CDR3 sequences, with roughly 50% seen just once and approximately 3.5% held by the top ten. The sequenced sample was blood. These receptors were taken from a woman between 55 and 75 years old with Graves' ophthalmopathy.

With respect to this clonotype: This is likely a read error, given that the CDR3 carries no conserved phenylalanine or tryptophan at its end. This rearrangement joins TRBV7-2 to TRBJ2-2, with D possibly matching TRBD2 (5 bases). The CDR3 spans 16 residues. Trimming left V 1 base short and J 1 base short, with 10 bases between. From germline, CDR1 is SGHTA and CDR2 FQGNSA. The CDR3 DNA reads as TGTGCCAGCAGCTTAGGTCGGGGTTTGAACACCGGGGAGCTGTTTTAT. This sequence encodes CASSLGRGLNTGELFY.

The chain has TRBV7-9 and TRBJ2-5; D unresolved. This CDR3 has 14 amino acids. V was pared by 3 bases and J by 1 base, with 9 bases between. CDR1 is SEHNR, CDR2 FQNEAQ, per germline (reference sequence). The CDR3: CASSLLTAQETQYF. CDR3 sequence (DNA): TGTGCCAGCAGCTTGTTAACAGCCCAAGAGACCCAGTACTTC.

This clonotype appeared many times. The gene calls are TRBV5-6 and TRBJ1-4; the D gene is possibly TRBD1 (6 bases). The germline V and J ends were trimmed by 4 bases and 6 bases, with 13 bases remaining between them. This CDR3 contains 14 residues. The germline V gene has CDR1 SGHDT and CDR2 YYEEEE. As DNA, the CDR3 is TGTGCCAGCAGCGCCCGGGACACATATGAAAAACTGTTTTTT. Translation gives CASSARDTYEKLFF.

This clonotype has only one observation. It is unclear where the CDR3 begins or ends on the DNA, so no DNA is shown, and the CDR3 is as TCRdb lists it. This chain links TRBV7-9 with TRBJ2-5; TRBD2 is the table's D call, not checked against the DNA. The V gene's germline CDR1 is SEHNR and CDR2 FQNEAQ (reference sequence). The CDR3 extends over 21 residues, inclusive of both ends. This CDR3 is CASSLVGTNEKLFFGSGTQYF.

This clonotype appeared many times. The chain uses TRBV5-8 and TRBJ2-5; D not certain. The germline V gene has CDR1 SGHTS and CDR2 YDEGEE. V lost 4 bases to trimming and J lost 1 base, with 14 bases between them. The CDR3 covers 15 residues. The CDR3 region has the DNA TGTGCCAGCAGCGTAATGGGAATCACCCAAGAGACCCAGTACTTC. It specifies CASSVMGITQETQYF.

This clonotype occurred many times. The chain carries TRBV5-1 and TRBJ2-2; TRBD1 matches 8 bases. Germline CDR1 and CDR2: SGHRS and YFSETQ. This CDR3 is built from 15 residues. J was trimmed by 3 bases and V by 5 bases; bases with no gene match: 6. The CDR3 sequence: CASRGGQGHTGELFF. CDR3 coding DNA: TGCGCCAGCAGGGGTGGACAGGGACACACCGGGGAGCTGTTTTTT.

This clonotype was picked up many times. The chain uses TRBV27 and TRBJ2-7; possibly TRBD2 for D (6 bases). Germline CDR1 is MNHEY and CDR2 is SMNVEV (reference sequence). The V and J ends lost 8 bases and 4 bases respectively, with 21 bases between them. The CDR3 length is 15 residues. The chain's CDR3 is CASAPGGEILYEQYF. CDR3 sequence (DNA): TGTGCCAGCGCCCCCGGGGGAGAGATACTTTACGAGCAGTACTTC.

At least ten counts were recorded for this clonotype. One end of the junction varies from germline; a read error may be responsible. The gene calls are TRBV20-1 and TRBJ1-4; D is perhaps TRBD1 (5 bases). The CDR3 runs to 9 residues. Germline V gene lookup returns CDR1 DFQATT and CDR2 SNEGSKA (reference sequence). DNA of the CDR3: TGCAGTGCTGGGACTAGCGGTGGTTTT. Its protein is CSAGTSGGF.

The gene calls are TRBV20-1 and TRBJ2-7, with 7 positions matching TRBD1. The CDR3 spans 14 residues. The ends lost 3 bases at V and 0 bases at J; junction bases unmatched: 5. Germline CDR1 reads DFQATT; CDR2 reads SNEGSKA (reference sequence). The DNA of the CDR3 is TGCAGTGCTAGGCCCACAGGGGACTCCTACGAGCAGTACTTC. Its protein is CSARPTGDSYEQYF.

The sample holds many counts of this clonotype. CDR3 DNA sequence: TGCAGTGCTAGGACCCCCGAGCAGTTCTTC. This encodes CSARTPEQFF. This chain links TRBV20-1 with TRBJ2-1, with D unresolved. This CDR3 spans 10 amino acids. Trimming left V 3 bases short and J 10 bases short, with 7 bases between. Germline values: CDR1 DFQATT, CDR2 SNEGSKA (reference sequence).

This clonotype counts as medium-sized. The germline gene is not matched at one end of the junction; a read error may be the cause. The rearrangement uses TRBV24-1 and TRBJ2-1; 14 bases fit TRBD2. There are 16 residues in the CDR3. Germline V gene sequence: CDR1 KGHDR, CDR2 SFDVKD. DNA for the CDR3: TGTGCCACCAGTGGTTTGGGACTAGCGGGAGTGGATGAGCAGTTCTTC. Its protein product is CATSGLGLAGVDEQFF.

This clonotype showed up many times. The rearrangement links TRBV27 to TRBJ2-7; 7 nucleotides agree with TRBD1. Looked up from germline, CDR1 is MNHEY and CDR2 is SMNVEV (reference sequence). Germline trimming cut 5 bases from V and 3 bases from J; bases unmatched to any gene: 4. The CDR3 covers 13 residues. CDR3 region: CASSPGQSYEQYF. For the CDR3, the DNA is TGTGCCAGCAGTCCGGGACAGAGCTACGAGCAGTACTTC.

The gene calls are TRBV7-6 and TRBJ2-1; 8 positions match TRBD2. This CDR3 has 16 residues. Germline CDR1 reads SGHVS; CDR2 reads FNYEAQ. The V segment lost 0 bases and the J segment 6 bases; nucleotides outside the gene matches: 7. The DNA of the CDR3 is TGTGCCAGCAGCTTAGCTGGGGGCACTAGCGGCAATGAGCAGTTCTTC. Protein sequence: CASSLAGGTSGNEQFF.

This clonotype was observed many times. The rearrangement uses TRBV18 and TRBJ2-3; 9 nucleotides agree with TRBD2. Germline trimming cut 5 bases from V and 4 bases from J; bases unmatched to any gene: 4. CDR1 and CDR2 from the germline V gene are KGHSH and LQKENI. The length of the CDR3 is 14 residues. The CDR3 nucleotides are TGTGCCAGCTCAAGGACTAGCGAGGCAGATACGCAGTATTTT. Residues: CASSRTSEADTQYF.

At least ten counts were recorded for this clonotype. The genes are TRBV2 and TRBJ2-3, with a tentative D call TRBD2 (6 bases). The CDR3 totals 14 residues. V was pared by 6 bases and J by 2 bases, with 12 bases between. Per the germline V gene, CDR1 is SNHLY and CDR2 is FYNNEI. The CDR3 sequence is CASRETRSTDTQYF. CDR3 sequence (DNA): TGTGCCAGCAGAGAGACTAGGTCCACAGATACGCAGTATTTT.

This clonotype was counted once. The chain employs TRBV6-1 and TRBJ1-2; 7 bases fit TRBD1. Germline CDR1 MNHNS, CDR2 SASEGT. The CDR3 sequence is 14 residues long. V gave up 5 bases and J gave up 12 bases; unmatched junction bases: 15. Written as DNA, the CDR3 is TGTGCCAGCAGTTATCCGGGACAGAGCTCTGGAAACACCTTC. Translated, it gives CASSYPGQSSGNTF.

This chain uses TRBV7-3 with TRBJ2-7; 11 positions agree with TRBD1. CDR3 length: 16 amino acids. V was pared by 5 bases and J by 3 bases, with 9 bases of the junction left unmatched. Germline lookup yields CDR1 SGHTA and CDR2 FQGTGA. The CDR3 sequence: CASSPTTGQGDYEQYF. The CDR3 nucleotides read TGTGCCAGCAGCCCAACCACGGGACAGGGGGACTACGAGCAGTACTTC.

This clonotype was counted a single time. The genes are TRBV5-4 and TRBJ1-4; tentatively, D is TRBD1 (6 bases). The germline V and J ends were trimmed by 3 bases and 6 bases, with 18 bases remaining between them. Germline V gives CDR1 SGHNT, CDR2 YYREEE (reference sequence). This CDR3 contains 16 residues. The CDR3 here is CASSSPAGARDEKLFF. CDR3 bases: TGTGCCAGCAGCTCCCCGGCAGGGGCGAGGGATGAAAAACTGTTTTTT.

This chain's CDR3 is CASSEDRTANEQFF. The CDR3 DNA is TGTGCCAGCAGTGAAGATCGGACAGCAAATGAGCAGTTCTTC. The V gene is TRBV2, the J gene TRBJ2-1, with D perhaps TRBD1 (6 bases). This CDR3 is 14 amino acids long. Deletions cut 1 base from V and 7 bases from J, with 11 bases between. Germline CDR1 reads SNHLY; CDR2 reads FYNNEI.

This chain uses TRBV9 with TRBJ1-6; no clear D. The length of the CDR3 is 13 residues. Germline V gene data show CDR1 as SGDLS and CDR2 as YYNGEE. The ends were cut back, 0 bases at V and 9 bases at J, with 7 bases in the middle. The CDR3 sequence is CASSVEKGSPLHF. Written as DNA, the CDR3 is TGTGCCAGCAGCGTAGAAAAGGGTTCACCCCTCCACTTT.

As regards this clonotype: Because the CDR3 is missing its conserved closing phenylalanine or tryptophan, this is likely a read error. The V and J genes are TRBV20-1 and TRBJ2-1, with TRBD2 matching over 7 bases. Germline loops: CDR1 DFQATT, CDR2 SNEGSKA (reference sequence). The CDR3 is made up of 20 amino acids. DNA of the CDR3: TGCAGTGCTAGGCATCCCCCGGGCGGGAGTCGGGGTAGCTCCTACAATGGGCAGTTCCTC. Its protein is CSARHPPGGSRGSSYNGQFL.